This T cell receptor (beta chain) was obtained from a study of post-analysis software for immune sequencing data. Unique-molecular-identifier-tagged TCR beta cDNA libraries were used. TCRdb called the PCR reads again in MiXCR, with one record for every CDR3 protein. The table shows roughly 800,000 distinct CDR3 sequences, with 53% occurring only once. A remark on this clonotype: What it binds is not known.

Overall study results and limits: Samples sharing a preparation batch grouped tightly together when assessed by F measure. Higher frequency in patients than in controls was seen for roughly five TRBV segments, with TRBV5-6, TRBV5-1 and TRBV20-1 among them.

CDR1 and CDR2 from the germline V gene are SGHRS and YFSETQ. After removal of 6 bases from V and 5 bases from J, the junction contained 17 bases not matched to a gene. The CDR3 consists of 16 residues. The chain couples TRBV5-1 to TRBJ2-7, with TRBD1 matching over 7 bases. The TCR comes from a girl aged 5 to 17 with multiple sclerosis. Specimen: blood. This CDR3 reads CASKAWQGVNVDEQYF. The CDR3, as DNA: TGCGCCAGCAAAGCATGGCAGGGGGTCAATGTGGACGAGCAGTACTTC.